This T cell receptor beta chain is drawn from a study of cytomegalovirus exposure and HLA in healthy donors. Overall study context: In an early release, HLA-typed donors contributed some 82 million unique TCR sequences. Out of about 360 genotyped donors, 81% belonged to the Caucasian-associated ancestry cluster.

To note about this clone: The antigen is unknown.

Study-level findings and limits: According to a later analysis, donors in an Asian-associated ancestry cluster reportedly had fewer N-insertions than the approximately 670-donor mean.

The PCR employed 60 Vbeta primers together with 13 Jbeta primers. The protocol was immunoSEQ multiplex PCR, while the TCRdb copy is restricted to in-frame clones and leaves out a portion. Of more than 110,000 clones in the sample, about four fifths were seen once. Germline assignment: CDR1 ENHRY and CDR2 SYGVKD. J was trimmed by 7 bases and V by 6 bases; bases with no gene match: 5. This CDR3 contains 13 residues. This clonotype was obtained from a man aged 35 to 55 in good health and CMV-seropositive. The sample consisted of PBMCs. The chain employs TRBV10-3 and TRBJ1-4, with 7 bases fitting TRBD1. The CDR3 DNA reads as TGTGCCATCAGAGGGGGCTCGGGTGAAAAACTGTTTTTT. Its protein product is CAIRGGSGEKLFF.